What follows describes a single T cell receptor beta chain. PCR was performed using 60 Vbeta and 13 Jbeta primers. Source study methods: About 11 million shared chains were among the roughly 78 million unique TCR beta chains that a later analysis counted. Profiled with immunoSEQ multiplex PCR; TCRdb holds only in-frame clones, not every one. V, J and clone size are taken as reported in that table, and D and trimming were inferred from the DNA itself. The sample yields hundreds of thousands of clones, approximately 70% seen once. This sample is part of a study of cytomegalovirus exposure and HLA in healthy donors. The CDR3 runs 16 residues. Germline lookup yields CDR1 LNHDA and CDR2 SQIVND (reference sequence). Trimming took 4 bases from V and 5 from J; bases not matched to a gene: 5.

The sample was PBMCs. The chain employs TRBV19 and TRBJ2-2; 12 bases map to TRBD2. This TCR was sampled from a woman in her 30s in good health and CMV-seronegative. CDR3 sequence (DNA): TGTGCCAGTAGTACCCTAGCGGGGGGGCTAACCGGGGAGCTGTTTTTT. Protein: CASSTLAGGLTGELFF.